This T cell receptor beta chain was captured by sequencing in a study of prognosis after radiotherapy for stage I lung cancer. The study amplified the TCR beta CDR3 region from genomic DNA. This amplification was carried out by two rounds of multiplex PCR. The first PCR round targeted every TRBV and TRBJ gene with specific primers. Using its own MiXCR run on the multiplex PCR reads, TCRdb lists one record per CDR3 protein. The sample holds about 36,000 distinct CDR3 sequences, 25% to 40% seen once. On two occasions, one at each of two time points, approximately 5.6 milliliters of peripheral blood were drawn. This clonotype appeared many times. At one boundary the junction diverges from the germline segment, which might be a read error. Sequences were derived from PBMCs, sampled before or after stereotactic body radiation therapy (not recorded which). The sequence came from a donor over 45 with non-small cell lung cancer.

The CDR3 nucleotides read TGTGTCAGCAGCCAGGGGACAGGGATGTACACCGGGGAGCTGTTTTTT. Translation: CVSSQGTGMYTGELFF. The chain links TRBV7-2 to TRBJ2-2, with TRBD1 matching 9 bases. The germline gives CDR1 SGHTA, CDR2 FQGNSA. The CDR3 has 16 amino acids. The full variable domain, in which reference TRBV7-2 and TRBJ2-2 provide the parts outside the CDR3, is GAGVSQSPSNKVTEKGKDVELRCDPISGHTALYWYRQSLGQGLEFLIYFQGNSAPDKSGLPSDRFSAERTGGSVSTLTIQRTQQEDSAVYLCVSSQGTGMYTGELFFGEGSRLTVL.